What follows are 22 T cell receptor beta chains derived from one specimen sequenced in a study of T cells in localized non-small cell lung cancer. Repertoires were generated with immunoSEQ multiplex PCR, while TCRdb's copy carries only in-frame clones and drops some. The data show around 64,000 clones, 80% to 95% seen once. Sample: peripheral blood, taken before any cancer treatment. These TCRs come from a man aged 35 to 69 with stage I lung adenocarcinoma.

The gene calls are TRBV6-5 and TRBJ2-7; 7 nucleotides align to TRBD1. V dropped 4 bases and J dropped 3; count of bases not matched to a gene: 6. Germline lookup yields CDR1 MNHEY and CDR2 SVGAGI. The CDR3 has 14 amino acids. In DNA form, the CDR3 reads TGTGCCAGCAGTTGGGACAGAGCCAGCTACGAGCAGTACTTC. This codes for CASSWDRASYEQYF.

The chain combines TRBV5-1 with TRBJ2-5; 11 bases match TRBD2. The germline CDR1 and CDR2 sequences are SGHRS and YFSETQ. J gave up 7 bases and V 3 bases, and 8 bases lay outside the gene matches. The CDR3 runs 15 residues. The CDR3 DNA follows: TGCGCCAGCAGCTGGACGCCTGGGACTAGCGGGACCCAGTACTTC. It translates to CASSWTPGTSGTQYF.

This clone was recorded a few times. The sample holds other DNA sequences that translate to the same CDR3. The chain has TRBV19 and TRBJ1-1; tentatively, D is TRBD1 (6 bases). V shed 8 bases and J shed 1 base, with 14 bases lying between them. Germline V lookup: CDR1 LNHDA, CDR2 SQIVND (reference sequence). CDR3 length: 14 residues. The CDR3 region is CASSLGRGNTEAFF. In DNA form, the CDR3 reads TGTGCCAGTTCGCTTGGCAGGGGGAACACTGAAGCTTTCTTT.

V is TRBV7-6 and J is TRBJ2-7; TRBD1 matches 8 bases. V gave up 0 bases and J gave up 2 bases; unmatched junction bases: 3. The CDR3 runs 15 residues. The V gene's germline CDR1 is SGHVS and CDR2 FNYEAQ. As DNA, the CDR3 is TGTGCCAGCAGCTTAGCGACAGGGGAGGCCTACGAGCAGTACTTC. It encodes CASSLATGEAYEQYF.

The chain couples TRBV18 to TRBJ2-7, with a possible D match to TRBD1 (6 bases). V gave up 6 bases and J gave up 1 base, with 10 bases separating them. This CDR3 comprises 13 residues. CDR1 is KGHSH and CDR2 is LQKENI in the germline V gene. The CDR3 sequence is CASSQGQSYEQYF. In DNA, the CDR3 is TGTGCCAGCTCGCAGGGACAATCCTACGAGCAGTACTTC.

V is TRBV2 and J is TRBJ2-7; TRBD2 is a possible D gene (5 bases). Deletions cut 5 bases from V and 4 bases from J, with 6 bases between. The CDR3 covers 11 residues. CDR1 and CDR2 from the germline V gene are SNHLY and FYNNEI. CDR3 amino acids: CASSTGYEQYF. The CDR3 coding sequence is TGTGCCAGCAGTACGGGGTACGAGCAGTACTTC.

The J gene is TRBJ1-2, the V gene TRBV18; a possible D gene is TRBD1 (5 bases). V dropped 2 bases and J dropped 7 bases, with 11 bases sitting between them. The germline CDR1 and CDR2 sequences are KGHSH and LQKENI. The CDR3 covers 13 residues. CDR3 in DNA: TGTGCCAGCTCACCAGGGGGGGTGAGTGGCTACACCTTC. This codes for CASSPGGVSGYTF.

The gene calls are TRBV5-5 and TRBJ2-1, with 8 bases aligning to TRBD2. Trimming cost V 7 bases and J 1 base; bases outside gene matches: 7. The germline gives CDR1 SGHKS, CDR2 YYEKEE (reference sequence). CDR3 length: 15 amino acids. The CDR3 DNA reads as TGTGCCAGCTACCAGCGGGAGTCATCCTACAATGAGCAGTTCTTC. It translates to CASYQRESSYNEQFF.

The chain has TRBV7-3 and TRBJ1-1, with D unclear. Per the germline V gene, CDR1 is SGHTA and CDR2 is FQGTGA. The germline V and J ends were trimmed by 3 bases and 6 bases, with 11 bases remaining between them. The length of the CDR3 is 13 residues. DNA for the CDR3: TGTGCCAGCAGCTTCCGGGAATCTGCTGAAGCTTTCTTT. Translated, it gives CASSFRESAEAFF.

In its sample, this clone was seen once. V is TRBV4-1 and J is TRBJ2-7; D is unresolved. CDR1 MGHRA and CDR2 YSYEKL come from the germline V gene. This CDR3 spans 12 amino acids. Trimming took off 1 base at V and 3 bases at J, with 4 bases between the two ends. CDR3 amino acids: CASSQVGYEQYF. CDR3 nucleotides: TGCGCCAGCAGCCAAGTCGGCTACGAGCAGTACTTC.

This chain uses TRBV6-5 with TRBJ2-7; no clear D. CDR3 length: 15 residues. The V end lost 2 bases, the J end lost 3 bases, and 14 bases lay between the germline ends. CDR1 and CDR2 from the germline V gene are MNHEY and SVGAGI. The CDR3 sequence is CASSYGSPAYYEQYF. CDR3 coding DNA: TGTGCCAGCAGTTACGGTTCTCCTGCCTACTACGAGCAGTACTTC.

As DNA, the CDR3 is TGTGCCAGCAGCTTACATAGTGTCAGACCCTACGAGCAGTACTTC. Translated: CASSLHSVRPYEQYF. The V call is TRBV11-3, the J call TRBJ2-7; the D is unclear. V was cut by 2 bases and J by 2 bases, with 13 bases left in between. Germline V gene sequence: CDR1 SGHNT, CDR2 YENEEA. The CDR3 spans 15 residues.

This sequence joins TRBV5-1 and TRBJ1-1, with 9 bases that match TRBD1. Per germline, CDR1 SGHRS and CDR2 YFSETQ. The V gene end was trimmed by 4 bases and the J gene end by 5 bases; junction bases not matched to a gene: 9. The CDR3 consists of 15 residues. In DNA, the CDR3 is TGCGCCAGCAGCCATCCGGGACAGGGACGGACTGAAGCTTTCTTT. This codes for CASSHPGQGRTEAFF.

The gene calls are TRBV28 and TRBJ2-2, with a possible D match to TRBD2 (6 bases). Looked up from germline, CDR1 is MDHEN and CDR2 is SYDVKM. This CDR3 has 15 amino acids. The V and J ends lost 7 bases and 1 base respectively, with 13 bases between them. CDR3 in amino acids: CASTNGGRNTGELFF. The CDR3 coding sequence is TGTGCCAGCACCAACGGGGGACGGAACACCGGGGAGCTGTTTTTT. The full variable domain, its missing parts supplied by reference TRBV28 and TRBJ2-2, is DVKVTQSSRYLVKRTGEKVFLECVQDMDHENMFWYRQDPGLGLRLIYFSYDVKMKEKGDIPEGYSVSREKKERFSLILESASTNQTSMYLCASTNGGRNTGELFFGEGSRLTVL.

The V call is TRBV11-2, the J call TRBJ2-7; D is undetermined. The germline V and J ends were trimmed by 8 bases and 1 base, with 9 bases remaining between them. The CDR3 consists of 12 residues. Germline assignment: CDR1 SGHAT and CDR2 FQNNGV. CDR3 DNA: TGTGCCAGCCAAGGTTCATCCTACGAGCAGTACTTC. Protein product: CASQGSSYEQYF.

The rearrangement joins TRBV27 to TRBJ1-5, with D possibly matching TRBD1 (6 bases). CDR3 length: 15 amino acids. Germline loops: CDR1 MNHEY, CDR2 SMNVEV (reference sequence). Trimming removed 4 bases from V and 2 bases from J, with 12 bases in between. CDR3 region: CASSWLGGGNQPQHF. The CDR3 coding sequence is TGTGCCAGCAGTTGGTTGGGGGGCGGCAATCAGCCCCAGCATTTT.

This clone was counted a single time. The chain combines TRBV4-2 with TRBJ2-7; possible D gene TRBD1, 5 bases. The V gene lost 0 bases and the J gene lost 0 bases, with 12 bases spanning the gap. CDR3 length equals 16 residues. Germline assignment: CDR1 LGHNA and CDR2 YNFKEQ. The CDR3 coding sequence is TGTGCCAGCAGCCAAGATATAAACAGGAACTCCTACGAGCAGTACTTC. Protein product: CASSQDINRNSYEQYF.

The chain carries TRBV4-2 and TRBJ2-2; D is unresolved. The CDR3 contains 14 residues. V lost 0 bases to trimming and J lost 5 bases, with 7 bases between them. Germline V lookup: CDR1 LGHNA, CDR2 YNFKEQ. As DNA, the CDR3 is TGTGCCAGCAGCCAAGAGTGGGGTACCGGGGAGCTGTTTTTT. Translating it yields CASSQEWGTGELFF.

Regarding this clone: One end of the junction does not line up with germline, which may come from a read error. The chain links TRBV4-1 to TRBJ2-7; D is ambiguous. The CDR3 spans 13 residues. The germline gives CDR1 MGHRA, CDR2 YSYEKL. The CDR3 bases are TGCGCCAGCAGTCAAGAAATGGTCTACGAGCAGTACTTC. Its translation: CASSQEMVYEQYF.

The rearrangement links TRBV11-2 to TRBJ2-3; unclear D gene. This CDR3 is 11 amino acids long. Germline CDR1 is SGHAT and CDR2 is FQNNGV. V shed 6 bases and J shed 7 bases, with 8 bases lying between them. CDR3 loop: CASRTGYTQYF. DNA of the CDR3: TGTGCCAGCAGGACTGGCTATACGCAGTATTTT.

The rearrangement joins TRBV15 to TRBJ2-3; a possible D gene is TRBD1 (6 bases). This CDR3 has 16 residues. Germline V lookup: CDR1 LNHNV, CDR2 YYDKDF (reference sequence). V was cut by 3 bases and J by 3 bases, with 16 bases left in between. The CDR3 sequence: CATSRGDNLGTDTQYF. As DNA, the CDR3 is TGTGCCACCAGCAGGGGGGACAACCTGGGGACAGATACGCAGTATTTT.

V is TRBV30 and J is TRBJ1-3, with TRBD1 identical over 7 bases. The CDR3 extends over 14 amino acids. Germline loops: CDR1 GTSNPN, CDR2 SVGIG (reference sequence). With V trimmed by 1 base and J by 5 bases, 5 bases remained unmatched. The DNA for the CDR3 is TGTGCCTGGAGTGCTGGGACAGCTCGAAACACCATATATTTT. Protein: CAWSAGTARNTIYF.